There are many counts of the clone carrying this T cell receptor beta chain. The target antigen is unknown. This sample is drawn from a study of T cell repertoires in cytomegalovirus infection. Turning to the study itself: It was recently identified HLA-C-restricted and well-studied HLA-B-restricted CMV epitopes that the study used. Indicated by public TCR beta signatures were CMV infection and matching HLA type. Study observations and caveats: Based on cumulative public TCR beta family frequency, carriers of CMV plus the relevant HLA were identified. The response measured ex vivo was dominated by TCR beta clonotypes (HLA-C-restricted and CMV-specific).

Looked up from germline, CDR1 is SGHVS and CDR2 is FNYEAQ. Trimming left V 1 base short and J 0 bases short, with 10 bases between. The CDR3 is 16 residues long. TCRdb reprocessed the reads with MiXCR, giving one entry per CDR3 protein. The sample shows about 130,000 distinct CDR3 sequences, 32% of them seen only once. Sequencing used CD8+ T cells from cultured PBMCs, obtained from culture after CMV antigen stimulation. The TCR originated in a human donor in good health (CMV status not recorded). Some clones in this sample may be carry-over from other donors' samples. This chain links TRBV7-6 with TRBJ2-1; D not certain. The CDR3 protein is CASSLGTFSSYNEQFF. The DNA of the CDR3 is TGTGCCAGCAGCTTAGGAACATTTAGCTCCTACAATGAGCAGTTCTTC.